The T cell receptor (beta chain) under discussion was sequenced for a study of radiation and T cells in renal cell carcinoma. Study-wide results and caveats: Top tumor clonotypes rose in blood 2 weeks post-radiation, then contracted.

Using immunoSEQ multiplex PCR, the repertoire was profiled, and TCRdb retains in-frame clones only, with some absent. The data hold about 170,000 clones, with about nine tenths observed a single time. Per the germline V gene, CDR1 is GTSNPN and CDR2 is SVGIG (reference sequence). The CDR3 runs to 15 residues. Trimming stripped 3 bases from V and 7 bases from J, with 19 bases between. With respect to this clone: Its antigen is still unknown.

Time point of the sample: blood 4 weeks post-SBRT, at nephrectomy. The treatment: 15 Gy SBRT to primary tumor, nephrectomy 4 weeks later. Serial blood draws occurred at baseline and 2 and 4 weeks post-SBRT. Clear cell pathology was present in this patient's renal cell carcinoma. This clonotype was obtained from a woman aged 45-65 years with renal cell carcinoma. The material was blood, obtained from a patient whose treatment included radiotherapy and nephrectomy. V usage is TRBV30 and J usage is TRBJ1-5; no definite D call. The CDR3 coding sequence is TGTGCCTGGAGCCCCCCAGGCGGGTCGAGACAGCCCCAGCATTTT. Encoded protein: CAWSPPGGSRQPQHF. Combining the CDR3 with reference TRBV30 and TRBJ1-5 gives the whole variable domain SQTIHQWPATLVQPVGSPLSLECTVEGTSNPNLYWYRQAAGRGLQLLFYSVGIGQISSEVPQNLSASRPQDRQFILSSKKLLLSDSGFYLCAWSPPGGSRQPQHFGDGTRLSIL.